This T cell receptor beta chain was obtained from a study of blood T cell repertoires in COVID-19. Across the whole study: Material from acute and convalescent COVID-19 was sourced from the United States, Italy and Spain. PBMCs, B-cell-depleted T cells, or T cells were the source of the cDNA or gDNA that made up the material.

Only a few counts were recorded for this clone. Germline CDR1 reads SGHRS; CDR2 reads YFSETQ. Deletions cut 0 bases from V and 0 bases from J, with 9 bases between. This CDR3 spans 15 amino acids. The authors' processing: For nucleated cells, counts were estimated from reference gene primer amplification. Libraries were prepared by immunoSEQ multiplex PCR; TCRdb keeps only in-frame clonotypes and omits some of them. That table gives V, J and clone size, and the DNA gave D and trimming. Counted here are roughly 500,000 clones, approximately 85% occurring once; the ten biggest clones make up roughly 3.1%.

The chain combines TRBV5-1 with TRBJ1-1, with D possibly being TRBD1 (5 bases). Sample: peripheral blood. This sequence originates from a human donor in a cohort sampled during active COVID-19. For the CDR3, the DNA is TGCGCCAGCAGCTTGGGACAGCGAATGAACACTGAAGCTTTCTTT. It translates to CASSLGQRMNTEAFF.